This T cell receptor beta chain was identified in a study of T cells expressing NK-cell markers (dated by TCRdb to 2020 to 2021). About the study as a whole: In sorted CD3+CD56+NKG2C+, CD3+CD56+NKG2C- and CD3+CD56-NKG2C+ T-cell subsets from eight donors, TCR beta-chain repertoires were profiled. The eight sequenced donors were randomly selected healthy volunteers, three men and five women. Seven of the eight sequenced donors were HCMV-seropositive and one was HCMV-seronegative. Sequencing of the libraries produced 2 x 150 bp reads on Illumina HiSeq 2000/2500, MiSeq or NextSeq.

General conclusions and limits of the study: Those dominant clonotypes were again the most abundant among CD3+CD56-NKG2C+ cells in a handful of donors, at about 28.3-60.1%. Whether the expanded NKG2C-expressing T cell clones were specific for HCMV antigens was left unclear. In 6 or 7 donors, the dominant CD3+CD56+NKG2C+ clonotypes ranked among the top 10 CD8+ clonotypes, making up about 1.0-8% of CD8+ T cells.

Comment on this clonotype: Its binding antigen is unknown.

Reads for this sample came from an Illumina HiSeq 2000. TCR beta cDNA libraries were prepared using 5'RACE template switching, which introduced a universal primer site and unique molecular identifiers. cDNA synthesis was primed from the TCR beta constant segment, followed by two successive PCR amplification steps. From the authors' description of their analysis: MIGEC was used to demultiplex reads and group the reads by UMI, and MiTCR was used to assemble and quantify clonotypes. To exclude erroneous sequences, any TCR cDNA sequence not supported by at least two reads was discarded. The tcR package was used for downstream repertoire analysis, and clonotypes were matched between fractions using CDR3 nucleotide sequence together with V segment. VDJmatch was used to annotate antigen specificity against VDJdb, with one amino acid substitution allowed in CDR3. After the reads were reprocessed by TCRdb, one entry was made per CDR3 protein sequence, with no DNA. These V and J calls derive from TCRdb rather than the authors' analysis. The sample table includes 300,000 to 500,000 distinct CDR3 sequences. Roughly a tenth of the sample is taken by the ten largest.

A commercial ELISA kit detecting HCMV-specific IgG in serum was used to determine HCMV serostatus. Ficoll density gradient centrifugation was used to isolate peripheral blood mononuclear cells from blood. The material sequenced was blood T cells: a sorted CD56 or NKG2C T cell subset, CD4+ or CD8+ T cells, or bulk PBMC T cells (not recorded which). The clonotype comes from a woman between 45 and 60 years old in good health. Donor details come from another sample of the same person, matched by shared clones.

The CDR3 reads CASKGQGQTNTGELFF. The chain was built from TRBV6-5 and TRBJ2-2; the TRBD1 assignment by TCRdb is unverifiable without DNA. CDR1 and CDR2 are read off the germline V gene as MNHEY and SVGAGI. The CDR3 contains 16 residues, cysteine and phenylalanine counted. Only the protein is available.